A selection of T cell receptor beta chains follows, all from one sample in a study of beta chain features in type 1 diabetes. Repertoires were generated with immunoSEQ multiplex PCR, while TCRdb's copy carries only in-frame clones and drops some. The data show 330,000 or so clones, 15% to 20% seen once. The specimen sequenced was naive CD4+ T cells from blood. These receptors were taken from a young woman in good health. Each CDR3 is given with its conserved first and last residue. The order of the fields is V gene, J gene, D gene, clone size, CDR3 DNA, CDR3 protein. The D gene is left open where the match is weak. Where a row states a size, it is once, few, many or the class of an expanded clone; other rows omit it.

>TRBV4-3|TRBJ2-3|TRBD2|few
TGCGCCAGCAGCCACCGTTTGGGAAGCGGGGCAGATACGCAGTATTTT
CASSHRLGSGADTQYF
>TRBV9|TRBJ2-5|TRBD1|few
TGTGCCAGCAGCGTAAGGGGACAGGGAACAGGGGAGACCCAGTACTTC
CASSVRGQGTGETQYF
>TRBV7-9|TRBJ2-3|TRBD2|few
TGTGCCAGCAGACTGGGGCCCGTAGCGGGAGGAGATACGCAGTATTTT
CASRLGPVAGGDTQYF
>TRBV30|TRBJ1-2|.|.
TGTGCCTGGAGTTTGGGGGGGCTCTATGGCTACACCTTC
CAWSLGGLYGYTF
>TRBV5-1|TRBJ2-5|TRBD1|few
TGCGCCAGCAGTCGAGCCGGGACAGCAGACTGGGAGACCCAGTACTTC
CASSRAGTADWETQYF
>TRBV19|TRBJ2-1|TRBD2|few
TGTGCCAGTAGTATCGCGGGAGTAGTTAACAATGAGCAGTTCTTC
CASSIAGVVNNEQFF
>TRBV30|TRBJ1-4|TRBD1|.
TGTGCCTGGAGTTTAGGGACAGTTAATGAAAAACTGTTTTTT
CAWSLGTVNEKLFF
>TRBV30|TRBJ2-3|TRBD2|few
TGTGCCTGGAGTGGAGCGGGAGTCACAGATACGCAGTATTTT
CAWSGAGVTDTQYF
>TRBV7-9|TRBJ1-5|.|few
TGTGCCAGCAGCTGGGCAGGTCAGCCCCAGCATTTT
CASSWAGQPQHF
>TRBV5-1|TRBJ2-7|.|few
TGCGCCAGTTCCGACATGCCACCCTCCTACGAGCAGTACTTC
CASSDMPPSYEQYF
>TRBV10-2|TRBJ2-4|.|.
TGCGCCAGCAGTGGAGAGCGTGGCATTCAGTACTTC
CASSGERGIQYF
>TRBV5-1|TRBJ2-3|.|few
TGCGCCAGCAGCTTGGGTCTGCGAGAAGATACGCAGTATTTT
CASSLGLREDTQYF
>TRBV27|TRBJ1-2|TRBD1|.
TGTGCCAGCCTATCCTTACAGGGGAATAACTATGGCTACACCTTC
CASLSLQGNNYGYTF
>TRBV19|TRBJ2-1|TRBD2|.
TGTGCCAGTAGTCCGGGGACTAGCGCGAGCTCCTACAATGAGCAGTTCTTC
CASSPGTSASSYNEQFF
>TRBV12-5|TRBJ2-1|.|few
TGTGCTAGTGGTTCGGGCCCGGGGGATGAGCAGTTCTTC
CASGSGPGDEQFF